Shown below are 21 T cell receptor beta chains from a single sample sequenced in a study of technical replicates of blood from a handful of donors. The method was immunoSEQ multiplex PCR; TCRdb's version includes in-frame clones alone and lacks a portion of them. In the table there are about 79,000 clones, 75% to 95% of which are singletons. The sample comprised T cells isolated from PBMCs. Receptors were obtained from a human donor in good health. Some clones in this sample may be carry-over from other donors' samples.

The CDR3 DNA follows: TGTGCCAGCAGTTTATGGGACAGAAACACTGAAGCTTTCTTT. Translating it yields CASSLWDRNTEAFF. The chain employs TRBV28 and TRBJ1-1; D is perhaps TRBD1 (6 bases). Per germline, CDR1 MDHEN and CDR2 SYDVKM. V shed 0 bases and J shed 2 bases, with 7 bases lying between them. The length of the CDR3 is 14 residues. The full variable domain, rest sourced from reference TRBV28 and TRBJ1-1, is DVKVTQSSRYLVKRTGEKVFLECVQDMDHENMFWYRQDPGLGLRLIYFSYDVKMKEKGDIPEGYSVSREKKERFSLILESASTNQTSMYLCASSLWDRNTEAFFGQGTRLTVV.

This clone was picked up one time. The chain couples TRBV10-1 to TRBJ2-7; 8 nucleotides match TRBD2. The CDR3 sequence is 14 residues long. The junction had 8 bases not matched to a gene; V was cut back by 4 bases and J by 6 bases. From germline, CDR1 is WNHNN and CDR2 SYGVQD (reference sequence). CDR3 DNA: TGCGCCAGCAGTGGGGATAGCGGGGACTCCGAGCAGTACTTC. Its protein product is CASSGDSGDSEQYF.

This rearrangement joins TRBV9 to TRBJ2-7; 9 bases line up with TRBD1. Trimming took 2 bases from V and 6 from J; bases not matched to a gene: 9. Germline lookup yields CDR1 SGDLS and CDR2 YYNGEE. The CDR3 spans 15 residues. The DNA for the CDR3 is TGTGCCAGCAGCGTCTACTGGGGACAGGGTAGCGAGCAGTACTTC. Protein sequence: CASSVYWGQGSEQYF.

This sequence joins TRBV19 and TRBJ1-1; 8 bases line up with TRBD1. V lost 5 bases to trimming and J lost 6 bases; unmatched junction nucleotides: 5. Looked up from germline, CDR1 is LNHDA and CDR2 is SQIVND (reference sequence). The CDR3 is 13 amino acids. The DNA of the CDR3 is TGTGCCAGTAGTCGGACAGGGTTTCCTGAAGCTTTCTTT. Translating gives CASSRTGFPEAFF.

This chain uses TRBV7-8 with TRBJ2-1, with 15 positions matching TRBD2. The ends lost 5 bases at V and 1 base at J; junction bases unmatched: 6. The germline gives CDR1 SGHVS, CDR2 FQNEAQ. This CDR3 has 18 amino acids. The CDR3 DNA is TGTGCCAGCAGCCCTGGACTAGCGGGAGGGTATTCCTACAATGAGCAGTTCTTC. As protein: CASSPGLAGGYSYNEQFF.

The chain joins TRBV28 to TRBJ1-2; tentatively, D is TRBD1 (6 bases). The ends were cut back, 5 bases at V and 6 bases at J, with 13 bases in the middle. Germline V gives CDR1 MDHEN, CDR2 SYDVKM. The CDR3 is 13 residues long. CDR3 sequence: CASSVTGRHGYTF. CDR3 sequence (DNA): TGTGCCAGCAGTGTTACAGGGAGACATGGCTACACCTTC.

This clone was picked up one time. The chain carries TRBV19 and TRBJ2-1; D gene ambiguous. CDR1 and CDR2 from the germline V gene are LNHDA and SQIVND (reference sequence). The CDR3 length is 17 residues. Trimming left V 5 bases short and J 6 bases short, with 23 bases between. As DNA, the CDR3 is TGTGCCAGTAGTTCAAAGAGACTGATGAAGGTTCGCAATGAGCAGTTCTTC. Its protein product is CASSSKRLMKVRNEQFF.

The chain combines TRBV5-4 with TRBJ1-1, with a weak D call TRBD1 (6 bases). Germline V lookup: CDR1 SGHNT, CDR2 YYREEE (reference sequence). This CDR3 region has 13 residues. V was shortened by 5 bases and J by 5 bases, with 13 bases between the two germline ends. The CDR3 protein is CASRTTGKTEAFF. Written as DNA, the CDR3 is TGTGCCAGCAGGACTACAGGGAAGACTGAAGCTTTCTTT.

The chain recombines TRBV4-3 with TRBJ1-6; the D is unclear. Germline V gives CDR1 LGHNA, CDR2 YSLEER. The CDR3 contains 13 residues. V lost 2 bases, J lost 7 bases, and 6 bases lay in between. The DNA of the CDR3 is TGCGCCAGCAGCCAATCTCGGAATTCACCCCTCCACTTT. Residues: CASSQSRNSPLHF.

This sequence joins TRBV11-1 and TRBJ2-7; 10 bases are a match to TRBD2. Per the germline V gene, CDR1 is SGHAT and CDR2 is FQDESV (reference sequence). V lost 1 base and J lost 0; bases outside the gene matches: 9. This CDR3 contains 18 residues. As DNA, the CDR3 is TGTGCCAGCAGCTTAGATGGGACTAGCGCACTTTACTCCTACGAGCAGTACTTC. It codes for CASSLDGTSALYSYEQYF.

The rearrangement joins TRBV27 to TRBJ1-5; perhaps TRBD1 as D (6 bases). CDR3 length equals 15 residues. Trimming left V 0 bases short and J 7 bases short, with 13 bases between. In germline, CDR1 is MNHEY, CDR2 SMNVEV (reference sequence). CDR3 residues: CASSLSAQGPQPQHF. CDR3 in DNA: TGTGCCAGCAGTTTATCGGCTCAGGGGCCACAGCCCCAGCATTTT.

The chain employs TRBV2 and TRBJ1-1, with a possible D match to TRBD1 (6 bases). Per the germline V gene, CDR1 is SNHLY and CDR2 is FYNNEI. Between the trimmed V and J ends, which lost 10 bases and 0 bases, there was a span of 12 bases. The length of the CDR3 is 13 residues. The CDR3 sequence is CAIEDRLNTEAFF. The CDR3 DNA reads TGTGCCATCGAAGACAGGTTGAACACTGAAGCTTTCTTT.

In this sample, this clone turned up once. The rearrangement links TRBV6-5 to TRBJ2-7; D might be TRBD2 (6 bases). Between the trimmed V and J ends, which lost 6 bases and 4 bases, there was a span of 13 bases. The length of the CDR3 is 13 residues. Per germline, CDR1 MNHEY and CDR2 SVGAGI. The CDR3 is CASSGGDGYEQYF. The CDR3 coding sequence is TGTGCCAGCAGCGGGGGAGATGGATACGAGCAGTACTTC.

V is TRBV5-6 and J is TRBJ2-7, with TRBD2 matching 10 bases. CDR3 length: 16 amino acids. The V gene end was trimmed by 6 bases and the J gene end by 0 bases; junction bases not matched to a gene: 9. Per the germline V gene, CDR1 is SGHDT and CDR2 is YYEEEE. The CDR3 reads CASTVRSGRVSYEQYF. The CDR3 coding sequence is TGTGCCAGCACGGTGAGAAGCGGGAGGGTCTCCTACGAGCAGTACTTC. Looking up the rest from reference TRBV5-6 and TRBJ2-7 gives the full variable domain: DAGVTQSPTHLIKTRGQQVTLRCSPKSGHDTVSWYQQALGQGPQFIFQYYEEEERQRGNFPDRFSGHQFPNYSSELNVNALLLGDSALYLCASTVRSGRVSYEQYFGPGTRLTVT.

The rearrangement joins TRBV4-3 to TRBJ2-7; D gene ambiguous. In germline, CDR1 is LGHNA, CDR2 YSLEER. The CDR3 runs 15 residues. Trimming shortened V by 1 base and J by 0 bases, and 10 bases separated the two germline ends. The CDR3 loop is CASSQGPISSYEQYF. Written as DNA, the CDR3 is TGCGCCAGCAGCCAAGGCCCTATTAGCTCCTACGAGCAGTACTTC.

The CDR3 nucleotides read TGTGCCAGCAGCCAAGTGATGGGCAACTATGGCTACACCTTC. This codes for CASSQVMGNYGYTF. V gene TRBV4-2 combines with J gene TRBJ1-2; D remains unclear. Germline V CDR1 and CDR2: LGHNA, YNFKEQ. The germline V and J ends were trimmed by 1 base and 2 bases, with 8 bases remaining between them. This CDR3 comprises 14 residues.

The chain is built from TRBV5-5 and TRBJ2-1; D might be TRBD1 (6 bases). The CDR3 length is 14 residues. Trimming stripped 0 bases from V and 8 bases from J, with 12 bases between. CDR1 is SGHKS and CDR2 is YYEKEE in the germline V gene (reference sequence). CDR3 in amino acids: CASSLGYRVHEQFF. The CDR3, as DNA: TGTGCCAGCAGCTTGGGTTACAGGGTACATGAGCAGTTCTTC. Variable domain in full (rest from reference TRBV5-5 and TRBJ2-1): DAGVTQSPTHLIKTRGQQVTLRCSPISGHKSVSWYQQVLGQGPQFIFQYYEKEERGRGNFPDRFSARQFPNYSSELNVNALLLGDSALYLCASSLGYRVHEQFFGPGTRLTVL.

This chain uses TRBV11-3 with TRBJ1-1, with 7 bases identical to TRBD1. V was pared by 1 base and J by 6 bases, with 2 bases of the junction left unmatched. There are 13 residues in the CDR3. In germline, CDR1 is SGHNT, CDR2 YENEEA. The CDR3 sequence: CASSLAGQPEAFF. DNA for the CDR3: TGTGCCAGCAGCTTAGCGGGACAGCCTGAAGCTTTCTTT.

V usage is TRBV6-6 and J usage is TRBJ1-2, with D unclear. V lost 6 bases, J lost 3 bases, and 14 bases lay in between. Germline V lookup: CDR1 MNHNY, CDR2 SVGAGI (reference sequence). The CDR3 has 14 amino acids. For the CDR3, the DNA is TGTGCCAGCAGAGCAAGTCAGGTGTACTATGGCTACACCTTC. This translates into CASRASQVYYGYTF.

The chain couples TRBV19 to TRBJ2-4, with D uncertain. The CDR3 sequence is 16 residues long. The germline V and J ends were trimmed by 0 bases and 0 bases, with 9 bases remaining between them. Germline CDR1 and CDR2: LNHDA and SQIVND (reference sequence). The CDR3 region has the DNA TGTGCCAGTAGTATAGATCTCTTCTCAGCCAAAAACATTCAGTACTTC. Translation: CASSIDLFSAKNIQYF.

The chain has TRBV9 and TRBJ2-1; 10 bases line up with TRBD2. CDR1 is SGDLS and CDR2 is YYNGEE in the germline V gene. V was pared by 4 bases and J by 6 bases, with 10 bases of the junction left unmatched. The CDR3 consists of 16 residues. The CDR3 nucleotides are TGTGCCAGCAGCTCCTATAGCGGGAGGTATATCAATGAGCAGTTCTTC. This gives the protein CASSSYSGRYINEQFF.